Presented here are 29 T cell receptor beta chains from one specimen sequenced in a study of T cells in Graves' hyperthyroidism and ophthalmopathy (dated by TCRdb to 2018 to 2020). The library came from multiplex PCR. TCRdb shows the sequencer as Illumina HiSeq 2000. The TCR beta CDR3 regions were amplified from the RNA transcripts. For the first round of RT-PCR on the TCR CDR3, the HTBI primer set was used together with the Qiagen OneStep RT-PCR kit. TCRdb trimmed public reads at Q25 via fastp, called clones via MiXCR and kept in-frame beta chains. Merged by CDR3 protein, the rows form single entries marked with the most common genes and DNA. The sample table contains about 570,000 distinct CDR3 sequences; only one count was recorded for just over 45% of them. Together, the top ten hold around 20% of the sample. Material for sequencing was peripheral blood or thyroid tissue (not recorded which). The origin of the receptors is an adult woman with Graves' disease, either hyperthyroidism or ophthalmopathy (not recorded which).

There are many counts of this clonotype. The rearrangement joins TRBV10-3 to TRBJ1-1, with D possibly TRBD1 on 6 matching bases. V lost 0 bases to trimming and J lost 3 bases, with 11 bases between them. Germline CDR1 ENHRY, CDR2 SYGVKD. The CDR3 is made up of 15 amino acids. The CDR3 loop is CAISESTGRDTEAFF. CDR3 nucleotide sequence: TGTGCCATCAGTGAGTCTACAGGGAGGGACACTGAAGCTTTCTTT.

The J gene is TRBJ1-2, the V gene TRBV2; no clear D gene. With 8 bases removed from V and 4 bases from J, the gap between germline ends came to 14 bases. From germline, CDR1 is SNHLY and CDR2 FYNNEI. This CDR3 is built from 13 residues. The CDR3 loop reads CASEHAVPYGYTF. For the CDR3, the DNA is TGTGCCAGCGAACACGCGGTACCCTATGGCTACACCTTC.

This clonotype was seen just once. The chain's CDR3 is CASSGQGGQAFF. The DNA of the CDR3 is TGTGCCAGCAGTGGACAGGGGGGACAAGCTTTCTTT. J is TRBJ1-1 and V is TRBV7-2, with 10 positions matching TRBD1. V trimming: 6 bases; J trimming: 9 bases; junction bases outside the gene matches: 4. From germline, CDR1 is SGHTA and CDR2 FQGNSA. This CDR3 has 12 residues.

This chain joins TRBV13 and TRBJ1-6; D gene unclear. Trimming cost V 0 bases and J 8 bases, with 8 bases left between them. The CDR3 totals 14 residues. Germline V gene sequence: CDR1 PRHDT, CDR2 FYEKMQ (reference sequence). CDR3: CASSLGTSDSPLHF. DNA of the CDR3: TGTGCCAGCAGCTTAGGGACGTCGGATTCACCCCTCCACTTT.

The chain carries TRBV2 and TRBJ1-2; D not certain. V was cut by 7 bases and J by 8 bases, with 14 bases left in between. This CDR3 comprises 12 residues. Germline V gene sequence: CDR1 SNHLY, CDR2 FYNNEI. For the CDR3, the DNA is TGTGCCAGCACGGCCTTGAGAACGGGCTACACCTTC. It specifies CASTALRTGYTF.

The DNA for the CDR3 is TGTGCCAGCAGTACTACCCCCTCTTTCTCTGGGGCCAACGTCCTGACTTTC. Its protein product is CASSTTPSFSGANVLTF. The chain recombines TRBV2 with TRBJ2-6; D ambiguous. The CDR3 spans 17 residues. Trimming stripped 5 bases from V and 0 bases from J, with 14 bases between. Germline assignment: CDR1 SNHLY and CDR2 FYNNEI.

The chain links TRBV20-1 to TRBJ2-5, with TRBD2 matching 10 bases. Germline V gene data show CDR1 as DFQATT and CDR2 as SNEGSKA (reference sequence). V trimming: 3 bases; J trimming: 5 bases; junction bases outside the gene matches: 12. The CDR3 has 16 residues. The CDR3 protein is CSASRLAGASGETQYF. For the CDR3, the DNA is TGCAGTGCTAGTAGACTAGCGGGCGCATCCGGGGAGACCCAGTACTTC.

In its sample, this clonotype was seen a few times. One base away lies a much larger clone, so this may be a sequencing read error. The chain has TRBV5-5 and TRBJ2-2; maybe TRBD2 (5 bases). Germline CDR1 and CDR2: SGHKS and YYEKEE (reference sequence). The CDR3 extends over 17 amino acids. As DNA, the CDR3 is TGTGTCAGCAGCCAAGATTATGGTCTAGCTGGCACCGGGGAGCTGTTTTTT. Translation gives CVSSQDYGLAGTGELFF.

CDR3: CSVEQINRPTNYGYTF. The CDR3 region has the DNA TGCAGCGTTGAACAAATTAACAGGCCCACTAACTATGGCTACACCTTC. The V gene is TRBV29-1, the J gene TRBJ1-2, with D possibly TRBD1 on 5 matching bases. This CDR3 comprises 16 residues. Trimming left V 2 bases short and J 0 bases short, with 16 bases between. Germline V gene lookup returns CDR1 SQVTM and CDR2 ANQGSEA. Full variable domain (missing parts from reference TRBV29-1 and TRBJ1-2): SAVISQKPSRDICQRGTSLTIQCQVDSQVTMMFWYRQQPGQSLTLIATANQGSEATYESGFVIDKFPISRPNLTFSTLTVSNMSPEDSSIYLCSVEQINRPTNYGYTFGSGTRLTVV.

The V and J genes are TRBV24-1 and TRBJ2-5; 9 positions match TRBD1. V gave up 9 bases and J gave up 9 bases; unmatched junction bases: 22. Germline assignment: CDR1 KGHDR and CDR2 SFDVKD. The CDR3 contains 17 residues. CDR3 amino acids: CATQGLTGGSTGEPQYF. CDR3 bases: TGTGCCACCCAAGGATTGACAGGGGGTTCCACCGGGGAGCCCCAGTACTTC.

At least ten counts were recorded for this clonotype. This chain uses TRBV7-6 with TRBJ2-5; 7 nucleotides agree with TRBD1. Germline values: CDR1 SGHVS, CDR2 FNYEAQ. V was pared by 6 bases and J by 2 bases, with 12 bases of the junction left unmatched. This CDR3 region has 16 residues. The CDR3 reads CASRRTPGQYQETQYF. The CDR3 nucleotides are TGTGCCAGCAGGCGCACACCGGGACAGTATCAAGAGACCCAGTACTTC. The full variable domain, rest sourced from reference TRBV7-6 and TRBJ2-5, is GAGVSQSPRYKVTKRGQDVALRCDPISGHVSLYWYRQALGQGPEFLTYFNYEAQQDKSGLPNDRFSAERPEGSISTLTIQRTEQRDSAMYRCASRRTPGQYQETQYFGPGTRLLVL.

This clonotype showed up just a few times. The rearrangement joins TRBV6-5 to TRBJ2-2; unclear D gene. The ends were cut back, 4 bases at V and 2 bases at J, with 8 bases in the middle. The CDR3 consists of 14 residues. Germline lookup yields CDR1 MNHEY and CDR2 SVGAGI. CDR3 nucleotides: TGTGCCAGCAGTTTTTGGGGTAACACCGGGGAGCTGTTTTTT. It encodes CASSFWGNTGELFF.

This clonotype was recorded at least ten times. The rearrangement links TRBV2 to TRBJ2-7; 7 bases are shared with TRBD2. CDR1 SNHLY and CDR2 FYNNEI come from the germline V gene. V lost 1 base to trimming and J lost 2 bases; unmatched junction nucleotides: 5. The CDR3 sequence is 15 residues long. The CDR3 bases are TGTGCCAGCAGTGAAGGGGGGGGACGCGCCTACGAGCAGTACTTC. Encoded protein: CASSEGGGRAYEQYF.

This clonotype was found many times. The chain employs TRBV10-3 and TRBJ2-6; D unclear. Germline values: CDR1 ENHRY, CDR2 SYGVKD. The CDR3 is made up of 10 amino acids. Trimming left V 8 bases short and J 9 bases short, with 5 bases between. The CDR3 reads CAIGDNVLTF. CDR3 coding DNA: TGTGCCATCGGAGACAACGTCCTGACTTTC.

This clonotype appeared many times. Written as DNA, the CDR3 is TGTGCCAGCAGCTTAGGTGATAATTCACCCCTCCACTTT. Encoded protein: CASSLGDNSPLHF. The V call is TRBV13, the J call TRBJ1-6; D remains unclear. The length of the CDR3 is 13 residues. The germline V and J ends were trimmed by 0 bases and 5 bases, with 2 bases remaining between them. Germline values: CDR1 PRHDT, CDR2 FYEKMQ (reference sequence).

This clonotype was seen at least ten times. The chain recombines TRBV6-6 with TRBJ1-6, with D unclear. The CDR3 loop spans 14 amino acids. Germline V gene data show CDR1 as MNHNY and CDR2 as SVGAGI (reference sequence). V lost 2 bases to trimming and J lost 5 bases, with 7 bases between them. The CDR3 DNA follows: TGTGCCAGCAGTTACGCCCAAGATAATTCACCCCTCCACTTT. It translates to CASSYAQDNSPLHF.

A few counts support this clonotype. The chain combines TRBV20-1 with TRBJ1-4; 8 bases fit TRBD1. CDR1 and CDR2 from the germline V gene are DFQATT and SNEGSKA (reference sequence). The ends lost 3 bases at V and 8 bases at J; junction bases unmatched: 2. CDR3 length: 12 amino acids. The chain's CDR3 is CSASRGQEKLFF. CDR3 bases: TGCAGTGCTAGCAGGGGGCAAGAAAAACTGTTTTTT.

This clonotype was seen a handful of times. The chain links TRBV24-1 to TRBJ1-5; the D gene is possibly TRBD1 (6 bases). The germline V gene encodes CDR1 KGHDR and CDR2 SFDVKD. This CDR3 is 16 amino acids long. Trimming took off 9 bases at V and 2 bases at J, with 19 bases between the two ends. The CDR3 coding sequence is TGTGCCACCTCCGGGGGCAGGGGACATGGCAATCAGCCCCAGCATTTT. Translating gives CATSGGRGHGNQPQHF.

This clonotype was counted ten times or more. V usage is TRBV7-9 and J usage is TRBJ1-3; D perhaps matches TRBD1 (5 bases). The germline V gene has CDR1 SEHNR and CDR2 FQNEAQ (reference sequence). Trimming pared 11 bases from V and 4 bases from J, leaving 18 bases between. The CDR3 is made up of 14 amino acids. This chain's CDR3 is CASGDPARGNTIYF. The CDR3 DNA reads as TGTGCCTCCGGGGACCCTGCGAGAGGAAACACCATATATTTT. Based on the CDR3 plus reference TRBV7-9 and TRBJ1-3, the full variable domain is DTGVSQNPRHKITKRGQNVTFRCDPISEHNRLYWYRQTLGQGPEFLTYFQNEAQLEKSRLLSDRFSAERPKGSFSTLEIQRTEQGDSAMYLCASGDPARGNTIYFGEGSWLTVV.

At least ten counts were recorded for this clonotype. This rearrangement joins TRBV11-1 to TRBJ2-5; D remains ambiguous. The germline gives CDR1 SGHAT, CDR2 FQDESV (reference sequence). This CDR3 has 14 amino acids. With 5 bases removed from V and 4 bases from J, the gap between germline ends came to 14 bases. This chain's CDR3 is CASSPAAWGETQYF. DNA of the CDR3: TGTGCCAGCAGCCCGGCGGCCTGGGGAGAGACCCAGTACTTC.

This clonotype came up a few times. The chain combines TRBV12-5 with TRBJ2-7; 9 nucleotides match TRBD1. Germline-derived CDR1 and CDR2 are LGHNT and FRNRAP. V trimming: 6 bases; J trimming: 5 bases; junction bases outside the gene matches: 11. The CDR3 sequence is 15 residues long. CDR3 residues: CASGRREDRGDEQYF. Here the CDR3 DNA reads TGTGCTAGTGGCCGACGAGAGGACAGGGGTGACGAGCAGTACTTC. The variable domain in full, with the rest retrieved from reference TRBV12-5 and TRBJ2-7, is DARVTQTPRHKVTEMGQEVTMRCQPILGHNTVFWYRQTMMQGLELLAYFRNRAPLDDSGMPKDRFSAEMPDATLATLKIQPSEPRDSAVYFCASGRREDRGDEQYFGPGTRLTVT.

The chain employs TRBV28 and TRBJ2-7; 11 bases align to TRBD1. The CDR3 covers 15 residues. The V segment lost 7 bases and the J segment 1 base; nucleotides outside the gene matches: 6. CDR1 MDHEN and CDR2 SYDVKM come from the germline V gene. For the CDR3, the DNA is TGTGCCAGCACCCCGGGGACAGGGGGATCCTACGAGCAGTACTTC. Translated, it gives CASTPGTGGSYEQYF. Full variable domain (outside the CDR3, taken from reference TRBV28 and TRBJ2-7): DVKVTQSSRYLVKRTGEKVFLECVQDMDHENMFWYRQDPGLGLRLIYFSYDVKMKEKGDIPEGYSVSREKKERFSLILESASTNQTSMYLCASTPGTGGSYEQYFGPGTRLTVT.

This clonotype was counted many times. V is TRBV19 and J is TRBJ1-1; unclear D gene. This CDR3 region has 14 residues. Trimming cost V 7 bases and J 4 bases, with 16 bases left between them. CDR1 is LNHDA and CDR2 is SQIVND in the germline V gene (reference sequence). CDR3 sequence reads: CASTKTPTGTEAFF. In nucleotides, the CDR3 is TGTGCCAGTACCAAGACCCCGACGGGCACTGAAGCTTTCTTT.

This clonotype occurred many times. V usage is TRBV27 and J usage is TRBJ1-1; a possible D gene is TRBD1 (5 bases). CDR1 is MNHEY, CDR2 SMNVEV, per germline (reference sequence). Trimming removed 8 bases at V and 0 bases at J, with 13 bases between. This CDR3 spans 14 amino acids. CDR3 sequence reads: CASGDRPLNTEAFF. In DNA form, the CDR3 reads TGTGCCAGCGGGGACCGGCCCCTGAACACTGAAGCTTTCTTT.

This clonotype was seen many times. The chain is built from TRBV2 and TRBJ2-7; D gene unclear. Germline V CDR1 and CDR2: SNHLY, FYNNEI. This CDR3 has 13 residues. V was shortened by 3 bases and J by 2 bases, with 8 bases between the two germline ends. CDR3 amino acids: CASSDGLTYEQYF. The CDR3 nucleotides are TGTGCCAGCAGTGATGGGCTTACCTACGAGCAGTACTTC.

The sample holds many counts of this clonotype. CDR3: CASSLDGANEKLFF. The CDR3 DNA is TGTGCCAGCAGCTTAGACGGGGCTAATGAAAAACTGTTTTTT. The chain combines TRBV11-2 with TRBJ1-4, with D uncertain. V was pared by 0 bases and J by 3 bases, with 5 bases between. The germline V gene has CDR1 SGHAT and CDR2 FQNNGV. CDR3 length: 14 amino acids.

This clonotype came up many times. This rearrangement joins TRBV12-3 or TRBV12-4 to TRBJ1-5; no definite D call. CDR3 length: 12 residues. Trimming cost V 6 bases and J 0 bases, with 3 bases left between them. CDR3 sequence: CASSFSNQPQHF. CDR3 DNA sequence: TGTGCCAGCAGCTTTAGCAATCAGCCCCAGCATTTT.

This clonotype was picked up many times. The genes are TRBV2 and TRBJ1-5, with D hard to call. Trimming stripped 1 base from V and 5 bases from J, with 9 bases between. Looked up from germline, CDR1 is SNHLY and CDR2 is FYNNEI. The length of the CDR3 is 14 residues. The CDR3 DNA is TGTGCCAGCAGTGAAGTTCTGGAGTATCAGCCCCAGCATTTT. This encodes CASSEVLEYQPQHF. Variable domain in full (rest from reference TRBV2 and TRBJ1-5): EPEVTQTPSHQVTQMGQEVILRCVPISNHLYFYWYRQILGQKVEFLVSFYNNEISEKSEIFDDQFSVERPDGSNFTLKIRSTKLEDSAMYFCASSEVLEYQPQHFGDGTRLSIL.

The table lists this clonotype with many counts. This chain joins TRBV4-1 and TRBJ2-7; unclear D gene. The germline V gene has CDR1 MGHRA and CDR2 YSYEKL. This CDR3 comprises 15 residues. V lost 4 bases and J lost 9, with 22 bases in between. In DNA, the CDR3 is TGCGCCAGCAGCCGTCTCCAAGCCGCCCCCTCGGGGCAGTACTTC. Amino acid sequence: CASSRLQAAPSGQYF.